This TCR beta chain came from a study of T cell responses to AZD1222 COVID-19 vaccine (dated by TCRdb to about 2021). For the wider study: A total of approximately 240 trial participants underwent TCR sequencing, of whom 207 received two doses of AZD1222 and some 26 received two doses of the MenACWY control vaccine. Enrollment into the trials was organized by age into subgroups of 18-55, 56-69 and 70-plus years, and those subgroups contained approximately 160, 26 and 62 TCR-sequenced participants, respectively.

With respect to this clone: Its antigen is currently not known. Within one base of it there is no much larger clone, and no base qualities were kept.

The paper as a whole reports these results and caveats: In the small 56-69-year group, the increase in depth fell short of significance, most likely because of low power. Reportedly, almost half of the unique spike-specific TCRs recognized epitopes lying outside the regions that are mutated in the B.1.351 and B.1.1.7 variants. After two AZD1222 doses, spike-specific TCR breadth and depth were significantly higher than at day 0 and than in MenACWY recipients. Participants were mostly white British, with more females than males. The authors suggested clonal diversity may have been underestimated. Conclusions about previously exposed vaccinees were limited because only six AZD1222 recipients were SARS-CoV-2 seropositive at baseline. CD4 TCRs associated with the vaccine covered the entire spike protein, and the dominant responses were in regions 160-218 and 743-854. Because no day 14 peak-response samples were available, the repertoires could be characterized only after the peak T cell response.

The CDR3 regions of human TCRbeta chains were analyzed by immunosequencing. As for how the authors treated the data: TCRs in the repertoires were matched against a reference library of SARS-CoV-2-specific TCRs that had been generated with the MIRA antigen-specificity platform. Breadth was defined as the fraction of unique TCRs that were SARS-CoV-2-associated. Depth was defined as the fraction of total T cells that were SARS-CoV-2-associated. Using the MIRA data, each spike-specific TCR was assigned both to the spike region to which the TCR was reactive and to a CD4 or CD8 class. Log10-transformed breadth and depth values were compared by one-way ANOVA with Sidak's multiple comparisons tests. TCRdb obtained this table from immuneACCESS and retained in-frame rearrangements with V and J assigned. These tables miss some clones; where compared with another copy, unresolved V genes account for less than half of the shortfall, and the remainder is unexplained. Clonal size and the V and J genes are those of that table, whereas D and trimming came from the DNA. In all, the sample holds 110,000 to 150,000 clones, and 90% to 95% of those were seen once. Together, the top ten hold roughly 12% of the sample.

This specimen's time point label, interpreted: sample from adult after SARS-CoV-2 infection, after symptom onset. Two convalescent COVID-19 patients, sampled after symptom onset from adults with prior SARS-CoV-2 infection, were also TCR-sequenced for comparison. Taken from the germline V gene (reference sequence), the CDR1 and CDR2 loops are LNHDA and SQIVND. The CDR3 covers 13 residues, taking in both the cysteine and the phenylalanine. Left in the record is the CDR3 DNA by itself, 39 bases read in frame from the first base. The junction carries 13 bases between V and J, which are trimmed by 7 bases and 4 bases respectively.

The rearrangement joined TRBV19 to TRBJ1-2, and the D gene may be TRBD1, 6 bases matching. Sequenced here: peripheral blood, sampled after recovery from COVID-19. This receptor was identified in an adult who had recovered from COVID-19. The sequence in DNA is TGTGCCAGTATGAGGGGGAGGCTCTATGGCTACACCTTC. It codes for CASMRGRLYGYTF.